What follows is one T cell receptor beta chain and its context. The antigen is not known. These data originate in a study of beta chain features in type 1 diabetes. Study-level results: For patients, the naive, central memory and Treg TCRB repertoires appeared more alike than for healthy donors.

V dropped 0 bases and J dropped 4 bases, with 9 bases sitting between them. Germline CDR1 and CDR2: SGHTA and FQGNSA. The CDR3 consists of 14 residues. The investigators reverse transcribed all of the isolated RNA, so they sequenced expressed TCRB transcripts. Clones were read by immunoSEQ multiplex PCR, and TCRdb kept only the in-frame ones, dropping some. In the table there are roughly 500,000 clones, around 28% of which are singletons. What was sequenced was naive CD4+ T cells from blood. The V gene is TRBV7-2, the J gene TRBJ1-1; no clear D gene. The sequence derives from a man between 18 and 29 years old in good health. The CDR3 loop is CASSLALLSTEAFF. The CDR3 DNA reads as TGTGCCAGCAGCTTAGCGCTATTATCCACTGAAGCTTTCTTT.